The 4 T cell receptor beta chains in this list originate from one sample, sequenced in a study of OX40 agonist ivuxolimab in advanced cancers. TCRdb keeps only in-frame clones here, not all; method: immunoSEQ multiplex PCR. In the table there are approximately 82,000 clones, 75% to 90% of which are singletons. The input for sequencing was CD4+ or CD8+ T cells sorted from blood, taken in a trial of the OX40 agonist ivuxolimab. The receptors were sampled from an adult with an advanced solid tumor such as melanoma, head and neck, liver or kidney cancer.

Details on this clone: Relative to the germline gene, one junction end is altered; a read error may explain this. The V gene is TRBV28, the J gene TRBJ1-2; 12 bases agree with TRBD1. The CDR3 is 16 amino acids. From germline, CDR1 is MDHEN and CDR2 SYDVKM. CDR3 amino acids: CAGSSPGQGASYGYTF. The CDR3 DNA reads TGTGCCGGCAGTTCGCCGGGACAGGGGGCCTCCTATGGCTACACCTTC.

This clone has a handful of counts. J is TRBJ1-5 and V is TRBV6-1, with D perhaps TRBD1 (5 bases). V lost 0 bases to trimming and J lost 4 bases, with 13 bases between them. Germline CDR1 MNHNS, CDR2 SASEGT. The CDR3 runs to 16 residues. The CDR3 DNA reads TGTGCCAGCAGTGAAGCGGTCGGGACGGCTAATCAGCCCCAGCATTTT. It encodes CASSEAVGTANQPQHF.

The V call is TRBV7-2, the J call TRBJ1-5; D may be TRBD1 (5 bases). The ends were cut back, 3 bases at V and 4 bases at J, with 7 bases in the middle. The CDR3 is 13 residues long. Germline V gene sequence: CDR1 SGHTA, CDR2 FQGNSA. CDR3: CASSFGGNQPQHF. The CDR3 DNA follows: TGTGCCAGCAGCTTCGGGGGTAATCAGCCCCAGCATTTT.

The chain links TRBV28 to TRBJ2-2, with a weak D call TRBD2 (5 bases). There are 16 residues in the CDR3. Germline CDR1 is MDHEN and CDR2 is SYDVKM. V was cut by 2 bases and J by 3 bases, with 13 bases left in between. CDR3 loop: CASSLTRAGHTGELFF. The CDR3 region has the DNA TGTGCCAGCAGTTTAACGAGGGCCGGGCACACCGGGGAGCTGTTTTTT.